The 21 T cell receptor beta chains presented below share a single source sample, sequenced in a study of graft-versus-host responses after intestinal transplantation. Here immunoSEQ multiplex PCR was the method, and the copy in TCRdb shows in-frame clones only, minus some. Altogether some 39,000 clones are present, 90% to 95% being singletons, with the ten largest covering 3.6%. The sample was PBMCs, taken 734 days after intestinal transplantation. Receptors were obtained from a human patient who received an intestinal transplant, so some T cells may come from the graft donor.

V is TRBV19 and J is TRBJ2-7; 9 positions agree with TRBD1. The CDR3 has 15 amino acids. CDR1 is LNHDA and CDR2 is SQIVND in the germline V gene (reference sequence). V trimming: 3 bases; J trimming: 5 bases; junction bases outside the gene matches: 8. CDR3 nucleotides: TGTGCCAGTAGTATCGTCGGGACAGGGCTACACGAGCAGTACTTC. It specifies CASSIVGTGLHEQYF.

J is TRBJ2-7 and V is TRBV6-5, with 7 nucleotides matching TRBD2. V dropped 6 bases and J dropped 1; count of bases not matched to a gene: 6. Looked up from germline, CDR1 is MNHEY and CDR2 is SVGAGI. The CDR3 sequence is 14 residues long. CDR3 sequence reads: CASSPGTTSYEQYF. For the CDR3, the DNA is TGTGCCAGCAGCCCCGGGACTACATCCTACGAGCAGTACTTC.

This chain connects TRBV6-1 to TRBJ2-3; no firm D call. The CDR3 consists of 15 residues. Trimming cost V 5 bases and J 3 bases, with 15 bases left between them. Per germline, CDR1 MNHNS and CDR2 SASEGT. For the CDR3, the DNA is TGTGCCAGCAGTTTATCTCACTCGTTGACAGATACGCAGTATTTT. Amino acids: CASSLSHSLTDTQYF.

The chain joins TRBV11-3 to TRBJ2-7; the match to TRBD1 covers 9 bases. Germline CDR1 is SGHNT and CDR2 is YENEEA. CDR3 length: 15 residues. V was clipped by 4 bases and J by 4 bases; unmatched bases: 8. This chain's CDR3 is CASSYGTGPGYEQYF. Written as DNA, the CDR3 is TGTGCCAGCAGCTACGGGACAGGGCCGGGGTACGAGCAGTACTTC.

The chain employs TRBV9 and TRBJ2-7; 7 bases fit TRBD1. V lost 5 bases, J lost 2 bases, and 1 base stayed unmatched. The CDR3 loop spans 12 amino acids. Germline CDR1 is SGDLS and CDR2 is YYNGEE. The CDR3 sequence is CASRGQTYEQYF. CDR3 in DNA: TGTGCCAGCAGGGGACAGACCTACGAGCAGTACTTC.

The chain has TRBV7-6 and TRBJ2-3; D unresolved. V was shortened by 4 bases and J by 4 bases, with 18 bases between the two germline ends. Looked up from germline, CDR1 is SGHVS and CDR2 is FNYEAQ. The CDR3 sequence is 16 residues long. The CDR3 sequence is CASSSRRQIPPDTQYF. The CDR3 DNA sequence: TGTGCCAGCAGCTCCCGAAGGCAGATACCGCCAGATACGCAGTATTTT.

J is TRBJ2-7 and V is TRBV6-6; D perhaps matches TRBD2 (6 bases). With 5 bases removed from V and 6 bases from J, the gap between germline ends came to 8 bases. Germline V gene lookup returns CDR1 MNHNY and CDR2 SVGAGI (reference sequence). This CDR3 is built from 11 residues. The CDR3 here is CASSTGVEQYF. The CDR3 DNA is TGTGCCAGCAGTACGGGGGTCGAGCAGTACTTC.

V usage is TRBV4-1 and J usage is TRBJ2-5, with 10 nucleotides matching TRBD2. V lost 3 bases and J lost 5; bases outside the gene matches: 9. Germline V gene data show CDR1 as MGHRA and CDR2 as YSYEKL. The CDR3 contains 16 residues. CDR3 protein: CASSQVTSGAGETQYF. CDR3 DNA: TGCGCCAGCAGCCAGGTTACTAGCGGGGCGGGGGAGACCCAGTACTTC.

Comment on this clone: Distinct nucleotide sequences in the sample also encode this CDR3. This chain links TRBV12-5 with TRBJ2-3, with D tentatively TRBD2 (6 bases). From germline, CDR1 is LGHNT and CDR2 FRNRAP. CDR3 length equals 14 residues. V lost 5 bases and J lost 6, with 15 bases in between. The CDR3 here is CASGRNPRGDTQYF. CDR3 DNA: TGTGCTAGTGGTCGCAACCCCCGGGGGGATACGCAGTATTTT.

In nucleotides, the CDR3 is TGTGCCAGCATCTCGGCTGTGAGCCCCTACAATGAGCAGTTCTTC. Protein product: CASISAVSPYNEQFF. This chain connects TRBV7-9 to TRBJ2-1; no reliable D call. Trimming took off 7 bases at V and 2 bases at J, with 15 bases between the two ends. The CDR3 is 15 amino acids. Germline V CDR1 and CDR2: SEHNR, FQNEAQ (reference sequence).

This clone was recorded only once. The V and J genes are TRBV28 and TRBJ2-7; tentative D call: TRBD2 (5 bases). The CDR3 spans 15 residues. Germline CDR1 MDHEN, CDR2 SYDVKM. The V end lost 3 bases, the J end lost 1 base, and 13 bases lay between the germline ends. CDR3 nucleotide sequence: TGTGCCAGCAGTTTGTTAGCGAAATCGTCCTACGAGCAGTACTTC. Amino acid sequence: CASSLLAKSSYEQYF.

This clone was observed a handful of times. This rearrangement joins TRBV5-6 to TRBJ1-1, with D uncertain. The germline gives CDR1 SGHDT, CDR2 YYEEEE. The CDR3 is 13 residues long. V lost 2 bases to trimming and J lost 4 bases, with 9 bases between them. The CDR3 spells CASSLPPSTEAFF. CDR3 in DNA: TGTGCCAGCAGCTTACCACCGAGCACTGAAGCTTTCTTT.

The rearrangement joins TRBV7-6 to TRBJ2-5; D not certain. Germline lookup yields CDR1 SGHVS and CDR2 FNYEAQ. The CDR3 runs to 15 residues. V was pared by 3 bases and J by 2 bases, with 13 bases between. CDR3 amino acids: CASSFEADLQETQYF. In DNA form, the CDR3 reads TGTGCCAGCAGCTTTGAGGCAGACCTACAAGAGACCCAGTACTTC.

The chain employs TRBV7-2 and TRBJ2-7, with TRBD1 matching 10 bases. Germline lookup yields CDR1 SGHTA and CDR2 FQGNSA. With 1 base clipped from V and 6 bases from J, the junction kept 6 bases outside the gene matches. The CDR3 runs to 15 residues. The CDR3: CASSLGDRGLSEQYF. The CDR3 DNA reads as TGTGCCAGCAGCTTAGGTGACAGGGGGCTTAGCGAGCAGTACTTC.

This clone was seen only once. The rearrangement joins TRBV7-9 to TRBJ1-1; TRBD1 is a possible D gene (5 bases). V gave up 1 base and J gave up 5 bases, with 11 bases separating them. Germline V gives CDR1 SEHNR, CDR2 FQNEAQ (reference sequence). The CDR3 has 14 amino acids. CDR3 nucleotide sequence: TGTGCCAGCAGCTTAGGGCCCGGGGGTACTGAAGCTTTCTTT. It encodes CASSLGPGGTEAFF.

The CDR3 sequence is CASSFTATVAKNIQYF. The CDR3 DNA is TGTGCCAGCAGCTTTACAGCGACCGTAGCCAAAAACATTCAGTACTTC. The chain employs TRBV5-6 and TRBJ2-4, with D unresolved. The V gene lost 2 bases and the J gene lost 0 bases, with 12 bases spanning the gap. Germline V CDR1 and CDR2: SGHDT, YYEEEE. The CDR3 extends over 16 amino acids.

This sequence joins TRBV6-5 and TRBJ1-5, with D possibly being TRBD1 (5 bases). Germline V gene data show CDR1 as MNHEY and CDR2 as SVGAGI. V was clipped by 3 bases and J by 7 bases, with 13 bases between them. There are 14 residues in the CDR3. Here the CDR3 reads CASSYLGVDQPQHF. The CDR3 DNA reads TGTGCCAGCAGTTATCTGGGGGTGGACCAGCCCCAGCATTTT.

As concerns this clone: The junction shows a germline mismatch at one end, possibly a read error. The rearrangement links TRBV2 to TRBJ2-3; D ambiguous. The CDR3 is 11 amino acids. Germline V gene data show CDR1 as SNHLY and CDR2 as FYNNEI. CDR3 protein: CAGSVLDTQYF. In DNA, the CDR3 is TGTGCCGGCAGTGTCTTAGATACGCAGTATTTT. Complete variable domain (other parts from reference TRBV2 and TRBJ2-3): EPEVTQTPSHQVTQMGQEVILRCVPISNHLYFYWYRQILGQKVEFLVSFYNNEISEKSEIFDDQFSVERPDGSNFTLKIRSTKLEDSAMYFCAGSVLDTQYFGPGTRLTVL.

The chain links TRBV19 to TRBJ2-2, with a possible D match to TRBD1 (6 bases). In germline, CDR1 is LNHDA, CDR2 SQIVND (reference sequence). CDR3 length: 17 residues. Deletions cut 5 bases from V and 7 bases from J, with 23 bases between. The CDR3 protein is CASSPLTRGKDGGELFF. The CDR3 coding sequence is TGTGCCAGTAGTCCCCTCACGAGGGGGAAAGATGGCGGGGAGCTGTTTTTT.

V usage is TRBV7-9 and J usage is TRBJ2-1, with a tentative D call TRBD2 (5 bases). Trimming cost V 2 bases and J 0 bases, with 11 bases left between them. The CDR3 spans 16 residues. CDR1 is SEHNR and CDR2 is FQNEAQ in the germline V gene (reference sequence). The CDR3, as DNA: TGTGCCAGCAGCTTATTTCTAGGGAGCTCCTACAATGAGCAGTTCTTC. It is translated as CASSLFLGSSYNEQFF.

The V gene is TRBV7-6, the J gene TRBJ2-1; 9 positions agree with TRBD2. The junction had 12 bases not matched to a gene; V was cut back by 5 bases and J by 7 bases. Germline assignment: CDR1 SGHVS and CDR2 FNYEAQ. The CDR3 totals 16 residues. CDR3 in amino acids: CASSPRLAGVQNEQFF. The CDR3 DNA is TGTGCCAGCAGCCCCCGCTTAGCGGGAGTTCAGAATGAGCAGTTCTTC.